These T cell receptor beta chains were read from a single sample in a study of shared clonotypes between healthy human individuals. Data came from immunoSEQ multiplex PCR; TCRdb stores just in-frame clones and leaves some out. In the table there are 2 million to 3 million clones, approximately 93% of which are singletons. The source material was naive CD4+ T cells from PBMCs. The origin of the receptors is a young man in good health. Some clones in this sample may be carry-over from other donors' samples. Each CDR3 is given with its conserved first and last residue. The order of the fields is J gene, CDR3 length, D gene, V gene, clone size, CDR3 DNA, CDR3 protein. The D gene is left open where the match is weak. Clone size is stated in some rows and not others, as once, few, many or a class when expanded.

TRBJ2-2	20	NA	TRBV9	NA	TGTGCCAGCAGCGCCAGGCCCCCCGACGGCGGGAAAGGTCGAACCGGGGAGCTGTTTTTT	CASSARPPDGGKGRTGELFF
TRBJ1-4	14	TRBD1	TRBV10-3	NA	TGTGCCATGAGGGCCGGGACAGGGGATGAAAAACTGTTTTTT	CAMRAGTGDEKLFF
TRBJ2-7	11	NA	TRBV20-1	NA	TGCAGTGCTAGAGAAACCTACGAGCAGTACTTC	CSARETYEQYF
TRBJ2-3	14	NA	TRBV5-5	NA	TGTGCCAGCAGCTTGGCTCCTGGAGCAGATACGCAGTATTTT	CASSLAPGADTQYF
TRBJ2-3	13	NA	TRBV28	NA	TGTGCCAGCCGTGACTACCCGACAGATACGCAGTATTTT	CASRDYPTDTQYF
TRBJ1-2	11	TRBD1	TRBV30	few	TGTGCTGCCAGACAGGGGGCTGGCTACACCTTC	CAARQGAGYTF
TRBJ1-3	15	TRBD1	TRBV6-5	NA	TGTGCCAGCAGTTACAACAGGGGCTCTGGAAACACCATATATTTT	CASSYNRGSGNTIYF
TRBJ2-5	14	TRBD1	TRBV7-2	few	TGTGCCAGCAGCTGGGACAGGGGGCTGGAGACCCAGTACTTC	CASSWDRGLETQYF
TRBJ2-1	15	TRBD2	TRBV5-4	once	TGTGCCAGCAGCACGGGACTAGCGGACTACAATGAGCAGTTCTTC	CASSTGLADYNEQFF
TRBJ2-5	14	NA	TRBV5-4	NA	TGTGCCAGCAGCACAGGGACTCCGCCGGAGACCCAGTACTTC	CASSTGTPPETQYF
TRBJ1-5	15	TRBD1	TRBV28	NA	TGTGCCAGCGGACTGACAGGGGACGACAATCAGCCCCAGCATTTT	CASGLTGDDNQPQHF
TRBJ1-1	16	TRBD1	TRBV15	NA	TGTGCCACCAGCAGACCACTTGGACAGGGAGGAACTGAAGCTTTCTTT	CATSRPLGQGGTEAFF
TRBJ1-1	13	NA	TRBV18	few	TGTGCCAGCTCACCACCCGGGCAGGTTGAAGCTTTCTTT	CASSPPGQVEAFF
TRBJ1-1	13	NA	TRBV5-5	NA	TGTGCCAGCAGCTTTAGGCAGGGGAATGAAGCTTTCTTT	CASSFRQGNEAFF
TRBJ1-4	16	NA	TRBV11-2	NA	TGTGCCAGTAGCCCCCGCGGCGGGGTAACTAATGAAAAACTGTTTTTT	CASSPRGGVTNEKLFF
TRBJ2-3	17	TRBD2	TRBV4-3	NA	TGCGCCAGCAGCCTCCAAACAGGGACTAGGGTAACAGATACGCAGTATTTT	CASSLQTGTRVTDTQYF
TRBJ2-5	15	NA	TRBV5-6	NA	TGTGCCAGCAGCTTGTGGGGTAAGGGGAGAGAGACCCAGTACTTC	CASSLWGKGRETQYF
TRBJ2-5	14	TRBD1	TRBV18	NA	TGTGCCAGCTCATCGGGACAGGGGGCGGAGACCCAGTACTTC	CASSSGQGAETQYF
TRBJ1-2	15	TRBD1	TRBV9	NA	TGTGCCAGCAGCAGAGGGACAGCAGAAAACTATGGCTACACCTTC	CASSRGTAENYGYTF
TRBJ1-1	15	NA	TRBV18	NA	TGTGCCAGCTCACCACGGGGGGGAGCGGACGCTGAAGCTTTCTTT	CASSPRGGADAEAFF
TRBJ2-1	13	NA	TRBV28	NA	TGTGCCAGCAGCTCCCCTAGGACCGCCAAGCAGTTCTTC	CASSSPRTAKQFF
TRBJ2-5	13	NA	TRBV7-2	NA	TGTGCCAGCAGCTCCCGGGACATATGGACCCAGTACTTC	CASSSRDIWTQYF
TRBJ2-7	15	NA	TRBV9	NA	TGTGCCAGCAGCGTAAATCCCTATCCATCCTACGAGCAGTACTTC	CASSVNPYPSYEQYF
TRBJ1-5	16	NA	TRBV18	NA	TGTGCCAGCTCACCAACCGTGGGCCGCTCAAATCAGCCCCAGCATTTT	CASSPTVGRSNQPQHF
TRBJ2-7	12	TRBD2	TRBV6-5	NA	TGTGCCAGCAACGGGGCGGGGGGCGAGCAGTACTTC	CASNGAGGEQYF
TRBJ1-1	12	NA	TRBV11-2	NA	TGTGCCAGCAGCCCTTATGACACTGAAGCTTTCTTT	CASSPYDTEAFF
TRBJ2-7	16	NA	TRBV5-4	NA	TGTGCCAGCAGCTTGTTAGAAAGGGCGAGCACTAACGAGCAGTACTTC	CASSLLERASTNEQYF
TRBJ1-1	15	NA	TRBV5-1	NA	TGCGCCAGCACCCCCTCCCAGGGCTGGACCACTGAAGCTTTCTTT	CASTPSQGWTTEAFF
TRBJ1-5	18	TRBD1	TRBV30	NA	TGTGCCTGGAGTGTACGTAGGACAGGATTATATAGCAATCAGCCCCAGCATTTT	CAWSVRRTGLYSNQPQHF
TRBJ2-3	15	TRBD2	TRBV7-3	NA	TGTGCCAGCAGCTTGACTAGCGGGAGAGTGGATACGCAGTATTTT	CASSLTSGRVDTQYF
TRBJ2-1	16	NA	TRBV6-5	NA	TGTGCCAGCAGTTACTCATACACACGGAGTTACAATGAGCAGTTCTTC	CASSYSYTRSYNEQFF
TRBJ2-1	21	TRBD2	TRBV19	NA	TGTGCCAGTAGTCCCCGTACTAGCGGGAGGGCCATAAGGCTCAGGCACAATGAGCAGTTCTTC	CASSPRTSGRAIRLRHNEQFF
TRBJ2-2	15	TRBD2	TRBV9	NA	TGTGCCAGCAGCGTAGACGGGAGGGCCGCCGGGGAGCTGTTTTTT	CASSVDGRAAGELFF
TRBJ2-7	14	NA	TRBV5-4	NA	TGTGCCAGCAGCTCTTCAGGGAGCTCCTACGAGCAGTACTTC	CASSSSGSSYEQYF
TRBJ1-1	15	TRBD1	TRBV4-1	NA	TGCGCCAGCAGCCAGGCCGGACAGGGATTCCTCGGGGCTTTCTTT	CASSQAGQGFLGAFF
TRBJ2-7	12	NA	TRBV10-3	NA	TGTGCCTCTAGGACAGATTCCTACGAGCAGTACTTC	CASRTDSYEQYF
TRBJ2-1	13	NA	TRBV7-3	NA	TGTGCCAGCAGCTCCCCGGGATCTATGGAGCAGTTCTTC	CASSSPGSMEQFF
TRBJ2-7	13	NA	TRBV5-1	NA	TGCGCCAGCAGCTTGGTTTCTCTCGGGGAGCAGTACTTC	CASSLVSLGEQYF
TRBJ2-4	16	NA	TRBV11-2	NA	TGTGCCAGCAGCCCGCTGGGGCAACTAGCCAAAAACATTCAGTACTTC	CASSPLGQLAKNIQYF
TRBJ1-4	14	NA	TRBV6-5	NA	TGTGCCAGCAGACAGAGGGAAGCCGGTGAAAAACTGTTTTTT	CASRQREAGEKLFF
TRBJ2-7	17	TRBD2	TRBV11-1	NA	TGTGCCAGCAGCCTAGCGGGACTAGCGGGAGAGGAACACGAGCAGTACTTC	CASSLAGLAGEEHEQYF